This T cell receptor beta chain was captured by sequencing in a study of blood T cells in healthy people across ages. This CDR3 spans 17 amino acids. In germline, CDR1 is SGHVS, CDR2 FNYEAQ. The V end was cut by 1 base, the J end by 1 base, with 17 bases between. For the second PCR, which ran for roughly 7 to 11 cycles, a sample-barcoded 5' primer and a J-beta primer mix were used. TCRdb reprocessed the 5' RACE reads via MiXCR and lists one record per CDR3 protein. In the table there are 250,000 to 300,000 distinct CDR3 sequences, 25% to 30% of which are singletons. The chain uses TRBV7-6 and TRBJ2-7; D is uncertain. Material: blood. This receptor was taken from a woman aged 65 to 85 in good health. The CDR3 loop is CASSLGHGSGGSYEQYF. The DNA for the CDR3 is TGTGCCAGCAGCTTAGGTCATGGTTCCGGCGGATCCTACGAGCAGTACTTC.